Listed below are T cell receptor beta chains from one sample, sequenced in a study of cytomegalovirus exposure and HLA in healthy donors. The table came from immunoSEQ multiplex PCR; TCRdb's copy has only in-frame clones and leaves some out. This table has 100,000 to 120,000 clones, approximately 86% appearing once. The sequenced sample was PBMCs. The receptors shown here come from a man aged 35-49 years in good health and CMV-seronegative. The CDR3 runs from the conserved cysteine through the conserved F or W. The order of the fields is CDR3 protein, CDR3 DNA, CDR3 length, D gene, J gene, V gene, clone size. A D gene is named only where the DNA matches it firmly. Where a row states a size, it is once, few, many or the class of an expanded clone; other rows omit it.

cdr3_aa: CASSVGEGITDTQYF
cdr3_nt: TGTGCCAGCAGTGTAGGGGAGGGGATCACAGATACGCAGTATTTT
cdr3_length: 15
d_call: TRBD2
j_call: TRBJ2-3
v_call: TRBV6-1
clone_size: .

cdr3_aa: CASSDFGYEQYF
cdr3_nt: TGTGCCAGCAGTGATTTCGGCTACGAGCAGTACTTC
cdr3_length: 12
d_call: .
j_call: TRBJ2-7
v_call: TRBV2
clone_size: .

cdr3_aa: CASNQRSGLAKNIQYF
cdr3_nt: TGTGCCAGCAACCAGCGGAGCGGATTAGCCAAAAACATTCAGTACTTC
cdr3_length: 16
d_call: .
j_call: TRBJ2-4
v_call: TRBV2
clone_size: .

cdr3_aa: CASSYSTGLGNTIYF
cdr3_nt: TGTGCCAGCAGTTATTCGACAGGGCTGGGAAACACCATATATTTT
cdr3_length: 15
d_call: TRBD1
j_call: TRBJ1-3
v_call: TRBV6-5
clone_size: few

cdr3_aa: CASSTNGGGTDTQYF
cdr3_nt: TGTGCCAGCAGTACCAATGGGGGGGGCACAGATACGCAGTATTTT
cdr3_length: 15
d_call: TRBD2
j_call: TRBJ2-3
v_call: TRBV7-9
clone_size: .

cdr3_aa: CASSPLTQETQYF
cdr3_nt: TGTGCCAGCAGCCCCCTCACACAAGAGACCCAGTACTTC
cdr3_length: 13
d_call: .
j_call: TRBJ2-5
v_call: TRBV6-5
clone_size: .

cdr3_aa: CASSWGRTNTGELFF
cdr3_nt: TGTGCCAGCAGTTGGGGCAGGACGAACACCGGGGAGCTGTTTTTT
cdr3_length: 15
d_call: .
j_call: TRBJ2-2
v_call: TRBV27
clone_size: .

cdr3_aa: CASSQDRAGGADTQYF
cdr3_nt: TGCGCCAGCAGCCAAGATCGGGCAGGGGGAGCAGATACGCAGTATTTT
cdr3_length: 16
d_call: TRBD1
j_call: TRBJ2-3
v_call: TRBV4-3
clone_size: .

cdr3_aa: CASSPPSVGELFF
cdr3_nt: TGCGCCAGCAGTCCCCCCTCCGTCGGGGAGCTGTTTTTT
cdr3_length: 13
d_call: .
j_call: TRBJ2-2
v_call: TRBV5-1
clone_size: once

cdr3_aa: CASSIEIFYGYTF
cdr3_nt: TGTGCCAGTAGTATAGAAATCTTCTATGGCTACACCTTC
cdr3_length: 13
d_call: .
j_call: TRBJ1-2
v_call: TRBV19
clone_size: .

cdr3_aa: CASSNQKLMNTEAFF
cdr3_nt: TGTGCCAGCAGCAACCAAAAACTCATGAACACTGAAGCTTTCTTT
cdr3_length: 15
d_call: .
j_call: TRBJ1-1
v_call: TRBV5-5
clone_size: few

cdr3_aa: CASSVAAGFSTDTQYF
cdr3_nt: TGTGCCAGCAGCGTAGCAGCGGGGTTTAGCACAGATACGCAGTATTTT
cdr3_length: 16
d_call: TRBD2
j_call: TRBJ2-3
v_call: TRBV9
clone_size: .

cdr3_aa: CASRGARRSNQPQHF
cdr3_nt: TGTGCCAGTAGGGGGGCAAGACGGAGCAATCAGCCCCAGCATTTT
cdr3_length: 15
d_call: .
j_call: TRBJ1-5
v_call: TRBV19
clone_size: .

cdr3_aa: CASSLRGLDTGELFF
cdr3_nt: TGTGCCAGCAGCTTAAGGGGTCTGGACACCGGGGAGCTGTTTTTT
cdr3_length: 15
d_call: .
j_call: TRBJ2-2
v_call: TRBV7-2
clone_size: .

cdr3_aa: CASSSKTNSPLHF
cdr3_nt: TGTGCCAGCAGCTCAAAAACAAATTCACCCCTCCACTTT
cdr3_length: 13
d_call: .
j_call: TRBJ1-6
v_call: TRBV7-8
clone_size: few

cdr3_aa: CASSLVNSYTDTQYF
cdr3_nt: TGCGCCAGCAGCTTGGTCAACAGTTACACAGATACGCAGTATTTT
cdr3_length: 15
d_call: .
j_call: TRBJ2-3
v_call: TRBV5-1
clone_size: .

cdr3_aa: CASSFGGGQGRNEQFF
cdr3_nt: TGTGCCAGCAGCTTTGGCGGGGGACAGGGCCGAAATGAGCAGTTCTTC
cdr3_length: 16
d_call: TRBD1
j_call: TRBJ2-1
v_call: TRBV5-6
clone_size: .

cdr3_aa: CASSLRAVGGTQYF
cdr3_nt: TGTGCCAGCAGCTTACGGGCGGTAGGGGGTACGCAGTATTTT
cdr3_length: 14
d_call: .
j_call: TRBJ2-3
v_call: TRBV7-2
clone_size: .

cdr3_aa: CASSTTGVTGELFF
cdr3_nt: TGTGCCAGCAGCACGACAGGGGTCACCGGGGAGCTGTTTTTT
cdr3_length: 14
d_call: TRBD1
j_call: TRBJ2-2
v_call: TRBV7-3
clone_size: .

cdr3_aa: CASSQGDRVNTEAFF
cdr3_nt: TGCGCCAGCAGCCAAGGTGATCGGGTTAACACTGAAGCTTTCTTT
cdr3_length: 15
d_call: .
j_call: TRBJ1-1
v_call: TRBV4-3
clone_size: .

cdr3_aa: CASSSSSGGDLEQFF
cdr3_nt: TGTGCCAGCAGCTCCTCTAGCGGGGGGGATCTTGAGCAGTTCTTC
cdr3_length: 15
d_call: TRBD2
j_call: TRBJ2-1
v_call: TRBV5-6
clone_size: .

cdr3_aa: CASSPVGSYGYTF
cdr3_nt: TGTGCCAGCAGCCCCGTGGGGAGCTATGGCTACACCTTC
cdr3_length: 13
d_call: .
j_call: TRBJ1-2
v_call: TRBV6-6
clone_size: .

cdr3_aa: CASSEVPGRYGYTF
cdr3_nt: TGTGCCAGCAGTGAAGTCCCAGGGCGCTATGGCTACACCTTC
cdr3_length: 14
d_call: .
j_call: TRBJ1-2
v_call: TRBV6-1
clone_size: .

cdr3_aa: CASRVWGAEAFF
cdr3_nt: TGTGCCAGCAGGGTTTGGGGGGCTGAAGCTTTCTTT
cdr3_length: 12
d_call: .
j_call: TRBJ1-1
v_call: TRBV28
clone_size: once

cdr3_aa: CASSFSGGRSYNEQFF
cdr3_nt: TGTGCCAGCAGCTTTTCCGGGGGTCGCTCCTACAATGAGCAGTTCTTC
cdr3_length: 16
d_call: .
j_call: TRBJ2-1
v_call: TRBV5-8
clone_size: .

cdr3_aa: CASSLDSSGGRSPYGYTF
cdr3_nt: TGTGCCAGCAGCTTGGATAGTAGCGGTGGCAGGTCTCCTTATGGCTACACCTTC
cdr3_length: 18
d_call: .
j_call: TRBJ1-2
v_call: TRBV5-4
clone_size: .

cdr3_aa: CASSLSRTDNEQFF
cdr3_nt: TGTGCCAGCAGCTTATCCCGGACTGACAATGAGCAGTTCTTC
cdr3_length: 14
d_call: .
j_call: TRBJ2-1
v_call: TRBV7-9
clone_size: few

cdr3_aa: CASSPRTGNNEQFF
cdr3_nt: TGTGCCAGCAGTCCGAGGACAGGGAACAATGAGCAGTTCTTC
cdr3_length: 14
d_call: TRBD1
j_call: TRBJ2-1
v_call: TRBV2
clone_size: .

cdr3_aa: CASSLWGSLTDTQYF
cdr3_nt: TGTGCCAGCAGTTTGTGGGGCAGCCTCACAGATACGCAGTATTTT
cdr3_length: 15
d_call: .
j_call: TRBJ2-3
v_call: TRBV27
clone_size: .

cdr3_aa: CASSEARGAAVGYTF
cdr3_nt: TGTGCCAGCAGTGAAGCGCGGGGGGCGGCGGTTGGCTACACCTTC
cdr3_length: 15
d_call: .
j_call: TRBJ1-2
v_call: TRBV6-1
clone_size: .

cdr3_aa: CASSYSEQGGTQYF
cdr3_nt: TGTGCCAGCAGTTACTCGGAGCAGGGGGGGACCCAGTACTTC
cdr3_length: 14
d_call: .
j_call: TRBJ2-5
v_call: TRBV6-6
clone_size: few

cdr3_aa: CASRYRGGTEAFF
cdr3_nt: TGTGCCAGCAGGTACAGGGGAGGCACTGAAGCTTTCTTT
cdr3_length: 13
d_call: TRBD1
j_call: TRBJ1-1
v_call: TRBV2
clone_size: .

cdr3_aa: CAISAQEADTQYF
cdr3_nt: TGTGCCATCAGTGCGCAGGAGGCAGATACGCAGTATTTT
cdr3_length: 13
d_call: .
j_call: TRBJ2-3
v_call: TRBV10-3
clone_size: few

cdr3_aa: CASSYLRDGYTF
cdr3_nt: TGTGCCAGTAGCTACTTGCGGGATGGCTACACCTTC
cdr3_length: 12
d_call: .
j_call: TRBJ1-2
v_call: TRBV19
clone_size: .

cdr3_aa: CASSGGRDTEAFF
cdr3_nt: TGTGCCAGCAGCGGTGGGAGGGACACTGAAGCTTTCTTT
cdr3_length: 13
d_call: .
j_call: TRBJ1-1
v_call: TRBV9
clone_size: .

cdr3_aa: CAWARDNQEAQYF
cdr3_nt: TGTGCCTGGGCCCGGGACAACCAAGAGGCCCAGTACTTC
cdr3_length: 13
d_call: .
j_call: TRBJ2-5
v_call: TRBV30
clone_size: .

cdr3_aa: CARSLSPGLGIGEQYF
cdr3_nt: TGTGCCAGAAGCTTGAGTCCGGGACTAGGAATAGGCGAGCAGTACTTC
cdr3_length: 16
d_call: TRBD2
j_call: TRBJ2-7
v_call: TRBV5-3
clone_size: .

cdr3_aa: CASSTTGITEAFF
cdr3_nt: TGTGCCAGCAGCACGACAGGGATCACTGAAGCTTTCTTT
cdr3_length: 13
d_call: TRBD1
j_call: TRBJ1-1
v_call: TRBV5-6
clone_size: .

cdr3_aa: CASSLSRDFEAFF
cdr3_nt: TGTGCCAGCTCACTAAGCCGGGATTTTGAAGCTTTCTTT
cdr3_length: 13
d_call: .
j_call: TRBJ1-1
v_call: TRBV18
clone_size: .

cdr3_aa: CASSSGTGLPYEQYF
cdr3_nt: TGTGCCAGCAGTTCGGGGACAGGCCTCCCCTACGAGCAGTACTTC
cdr3_length: 15
d_call: TRBD1
j_call: TRBJ2-7
v_call: TRBV27
clone_size: .

cdr3_aa: CASSVTGSETQYF
cdr3_nt: TGTGCCAGCAGCGTAACAGGCTCTGAGACCCAGTACTTC
cdr3_length: 13
d_call: .
j_call: TRBJ2-5
v_call: TRBV9
clone_size: .